The clone carrying this TCR beta chain turned up a few times. Germline loops: CDR1 MNHNS, CDR2 SASEGT. CDR3 length equals 16 residues. V was clipped by 1 base and J by 8 bases, with 15 bases between them. TCRdb itself ran the 5' RACE reads through MiXCR, one entry per CDR3 protein. The sample contains approximately 890,000 distinct CDR3 sequences, 9% to 15% of which appear only once. The data were taken from a study of identical twins. This same sample was also part of a study on yellow fever vaccine responses in identical twins.

This rearrangement joins TRBV6-1 to TRBJ1-6; possible D gene TRBD1, 5 bases. The sequence derives from a young woman in good health. The sequenced sample consisted of PBMCs. The CDR3 DNA sequence: TGTGCCAGCAGTGAAGTTTTGGCACGGGGGGATTCACCCCTCCACTTT. Its translation is CASSEVLARGDSPLHF.